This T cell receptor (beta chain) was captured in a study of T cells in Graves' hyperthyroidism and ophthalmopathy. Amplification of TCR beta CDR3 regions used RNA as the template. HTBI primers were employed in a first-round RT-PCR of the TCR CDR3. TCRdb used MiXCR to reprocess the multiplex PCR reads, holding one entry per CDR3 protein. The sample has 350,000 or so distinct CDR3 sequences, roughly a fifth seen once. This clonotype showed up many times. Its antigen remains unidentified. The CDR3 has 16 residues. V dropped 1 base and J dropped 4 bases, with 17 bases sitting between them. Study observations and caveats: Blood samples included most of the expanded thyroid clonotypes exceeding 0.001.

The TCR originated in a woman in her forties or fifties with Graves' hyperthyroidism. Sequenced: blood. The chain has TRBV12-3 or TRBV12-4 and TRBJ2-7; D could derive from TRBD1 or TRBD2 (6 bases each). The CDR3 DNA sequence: TGTGCCAGCAGTTTAGGGTGGGGCCGAGGGGGGTACGAGCAGTACTTC. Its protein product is CASSLGWGRGGYEQYF.